This T cell receptor beta chain is from a study of Graves' ophthalmopathy and Graves' hyperthyroidism. The CDR3 has 13 residues. Germline CDR1 SQVTM, CDR2 ANQGSEA. The V end was cut by 7 bases, the J end by 4 bases, with 16 bases between. Researchers took RNA transcripts and amplified TCR beta CDR3 regions from them. HTBI primers were employed in first-round RT-PCR, then a second-round multiplex PCR followed. From the multiplex PCR reads, TCRdb called clonotypes with MiXCR, one entry per CDR3 protein. The sample carries around 1,200,000 distinct CDR3 sequences, approximately 35% recorded once. This clonotype was observed at least ten times.

The TCR sequence derives from an adult man with Graves' hyperthyroidism. V is TRBV29-1 and J is TRBJ1-1; D might be TRBD1 (6 bases). The sequenced material came from peripheral blood or thyroid tissue (not recorded which). The CDR3 here is CSGGLNRVTEAFF. CDR3 DNA: TGCAGCGGAGGACTTAACAGGGTCACTGAAGCTTTCTTT.